The 21 T cell receptor beta chains below all came from one sample that was sequenced in a study of T-cell memory formation after mild COVID-19. Each CDR3 protein is one row after TCRdb ran MiXCR on the 5' RACE reads. The table records 550,000 to 650,000 distinct CDR3 sequences, roughly 17% of them present only once. Sequencing was carried out using PBMCs or a T cell subset sorted from them (not recorded which). The receptor set was obtained from an adult woman who had mild COVID-19 (a few samples of this study predate the infection). Cell type and time point are not known.

J is TRBJ2-1 and V is TRBV5-1; D tentatively fits TRBD1 or TRBD2 (5 bases each). CDR1 is SGHRS, CDR2 YFSETQ, per germline. V lost 5 bases and J lost 10, with 13 bases in between. The CDR3 contains 12 residues. As DNA, the CDR3 is TGCGCCAGCAGTCGCGAGGGGCCCGAGCAGTTCTTC. This encodes CASSREGPEQFF.

At least ten counts were recorded for this clonotype. The chain joins TRBV7-9 to TRBJ2-3; D gene uncertain. The CDR3 sequence is 10 residues long. V shed 1 base and J shed 7 bases, with 0 bases lying between them. The germline V gene has CDR1 SEHNR and CDR2 FQNEAQ (reference sequence). The CDR3 DNA follows: TGTGCCAGCAGCTTAGATACGCAGTATTTT. Encoded protein: CASSLDTQYF.

The chain recombines TRBV6-5 with TRBJ2-5; the match to TRBD1 covers 8 bases. Germline CDR1 reads MNHEY; CDR2 reads SVGAGI. The CDR3 loop spans 15 amino acids. The V segment lost 5 bases and the J segment 5 bases; nucleotides outside the gene matches: 10. Here the CDR3 reads CASSAGRGLGETQYF. The CDR3 coding sequence is TGTGCCAGCAGTGCCGGCAGGGGGCTAGGGGAGACCCAGTACTTC.

The rearrangement joins TRBV20-1 to TRBJ2-7; D not certain. This CDR3 has 13 residues. Germline V gene sequence: CDR1 DFQATT, CDR2 SNEGSKA (reference sequence). V lost 0 bases and J 1 base, leaving 7 bases between the germline ends. The CDR3 sequence: CSARESKSYEQYF. The CDR3 nucleotides are TGCAGTGCTAGAGAATCGAAGTCCTACGAGCAGTACTTC.

This clonotype was found many times. The chain is built from TRBV25-1 and TRBJ2-7; 10 bases map to TRBD1. The V segment lost 6 bases and the J segment 5 bases; nucleotides outside the gene matches: 7. Germline CDR1 is MGHDK and CDR2 is SYGVNS. The CDR3 loop spans 14 amino acids. The CDR3 spells CASRTGTGDHEQYF. In DNA form, the CDR3 reads TGTGCCAGCAGGACCGGGACAGGGGACCACGAGCAGTACTTC.

The V gene is TRBV29-1, the J gene TRBJ1-2; 7 bases fit TRBD1. The ends lost 6 bases at V and 2 bases at J; junction bases unmatched: 3. CDR1 is SQVTM and CDR2 is ANQGSEA in the germline V gene. The CDR3 is 12 residues long. The CDR3: CSVGDRNYGYTF. The CDR3 region has the DNA TGCAGCGTGGGGGACAGAAACTATGGCTACACCTTC.

V is TRBV7-9 and J is TRBJ2-7; tentatively, D is TRBD2 (5 bases). This CDR3 comprises 13 residues. Germline CDR1 is SEHNR and CDR2 is FQNEAQ (reference sequence). V lost 2 bases and J lost 4, with 9 bases in between. Here the CDR3 reads CASSLPGKYEQYF. In DNA, the CDR3 is TGTGCCAGCAGCTTACCGGGAAAGTACGAGCAGTACTTC.

This clonotype occurred a few times. The chain joins TRBV7-9 to TRBJ2-7, with 7 bases fitting TRBD1. Germline CDR1 reads SEHNR; CDR2 reads FQNEAQ (reference sequence). J lost 2 bases, V lost 5 bases, and 9 bases had no gene match. CDR3 length equals 15 residues. The CDR3 DNA follows: TGTGCCAGCAGCGCCATTTGGACAGGTACCTACGAGCAGTACTTC. Translation gives CASSAIWTGTYEQYF.

V usage is TRBV10-3 and J usage is TRBJ1-1; TRBD1 agrees at 7 bases. The CDR3 contains 12 residues. J lost 9 bases, V lost 3 bases, and 4 bases had no gene match. Per the germline V gene, CDR1 is ENHRY and CDR2 is SYGVKD. For the CDR3, the DNA is TGTGCCATCAGTGACCCACAGGGGAAAGCTTTCTTT. Translation gives CAISDPQGKAFF.

This sequence joins TRBV6-2 or TRBV6-3 and TRBJ2-7; perhaps TRBD2 as D (6 bases). Looked up from germline, CDR1 is MNHEY and CDR2 is SVGEGT. The CDR3 is 11 residues long. Trimming removed 2 bases from V and 10 bases from J, with 9 bases in between. The CDR3 sequence: CASSYRLDQYF. The CDR3 DNA follows: TGTGCCAGCAGTTACCGACTAGACCAGTACTTC.

This clonotype was detected many times. The genes are TRBV5-1 and TRBJ1-1, with a weak D call TRBD1 (5 bases). The V gene lost 1 base and the J gene lost 4 bases, with 8 bases spanning the gap. The germline gives CDR1 SGHRS, CDR2 YFSETQ. This CDR3 region has 13 residues. The CDR3: CASSLWGGTEAFF. The CDR3, as DNA: TGCGCCAGCAGCTTGTGGGGGGGCACTGAAGCTTTCTTT.

This clonotype was seen only a few times. This chain uses TRBV7-3 with TRBJ2-5; D perhaps matches TRBD2 (5 bases). CDR1 is SGHTA, CDR2 FQGTGA, per germline. The CDR3 spans 16 residues. Deletions cut 2 bases from V and 4 bases from J, with 17 bases between. The CDR3 is CASSLEAGIVSETQYF. In DNA form, the CDR3 reads TGTGCCAGCAGCTTAGAGGCGGGCATCGTCTCAGAGACCCAGTACTTC.

This clonotype showed up just a few times. This rearrangement joins TRBV20-1 to TRBJ2-7; 8 bases line up with TRBD2. This CDR3 has 16 residues. The germline CDR1 and CDR2 sequences are DFQATT and SNEGSKA (reference sequence). V lost 2 bases and J lost 1; bases outside the gene matches: 10. CDR3 nucleotide sequence: TGCAGTGCTAGACCCCCGGGGGGGACACCTTCCTACGAGCAGTACTTC. Its translation: CSARPPGGTPSYEQYF.

The V gene is TRBV20-1, the J gene TRBJ2-1; the D is unclear. Germline V gives CDR1 DFQATT, CDR2 SNEGSKA (reference sequence). Trimming left V 0 bases short and J 14 bases short, with 11 bases between. The CDR3 covers 11 residues. The CDR3 region has the DNA TGCAGTGCTAGAGATCCCGTGAAGGAGTTCTTC. This sequence encodes CSARDPVKEFF.

This chain connects TRBV2 to TRBJ2-7; the D gene is possibly TRBD1 (6 bases). The germline CDR1 and CDR2 sequences are SNHLY and FYNNEI. The CDR3 covers 13 residues. With 5 bases removed from V and 3 bases from J, the gap between germline ends came to 11 bases. The CDR3 protein is CASSITGIYEQYF. The CDR3 DNA sequence: TGTGCCAGCAGTATTACAGGGATCTACGAGCAGTACTTC.

The rearrangement joins TRBV5-4 to TRBJ1-4; D is unclear. Germline-derived CDR1 and CDR2 are SGHNT and YYREEE (reference sequence). The CDR3 is 15 residues long. Trimming left V 4 bases short and J 0 bases short, with 10 bases between. Here the CDR3 reads CASSSTVATNEKLFF. Written as DNA, the CDR3 is TGTGCCAGCAGCAGTACAGTTGCAACTAATGAAAAACTGTTTTTT.

This chain joins TRBV11-2 and TRBJ2-3; D perhaps matches TRBD2 (5 bases). Trimming removed 6 bases from V and 1 base from J, with 20 bases in between. The germline CDR1 and CDR2 sequences are SGHAT and FQNNGV. This CDR3 region has 17 residues. CDR3 sequence reads: CASSLTTGITGTDTQYF. The DNA for the CDR3 is TGTGCCAGCAGTTTAACCACGGGGATAACCGGCACAGATACGCAGTATTTT.

In this sample, this clonotype turned up a few times. The V gene is TRBV10-3, the J gene TRBJ2-5; 14 positions match TRBD2. The CDR3 extends over 17 amino acids. V lost 5 bases to trimming and J lost 2 bases; unmatched junction nucleotides: 7. CDR1 and CDR2 (germline): ENHRY, SYGVKD. CDR3 sequence: CAISPGLAGAPQETQYF. CDR3 in DNA: TGTGCCATCAGTCCGGGACTAGCGGGAGCACCACAAGAGACCCAGTACTTC.

Remarks on this clonotype: A single base separates this from a much larger clone, so it may be a read error. The rearrangement uses TRBV12-3 or TRBV12-4 and TRBJ2-7; a weak D match, TRBD2 (6 bases). The germline V and J ends were trimmed by 7 bases and 3 bases, with 22 bases remaining between them. The CDR3 contains 16 residues. The CDR3 bases are TGTGCCAGCAACCCTTCGGGGCAGGGACTGGGCTACGAGCAGTACTTC. The encoded protein is CASNPSGQGLGYEQYF.

This clonotype was detected only a few times. The chain uses TRBV9 and TRBJ1-6; D possibly corresponds to TRBD1 (6 bases). Trimming removed 3 bases from V and 8 bases from J, with 12 bases in between. The CDR3 covers 14 residues. The V gene's germline CDR1 is SGDLS and CDR2 YYNGEE. The CDR3: CASSAGEGDSPLHF. The CDR3 DNA follows: TGTGCCAGCAGCGCGGGGGAGGGGGATTCACCCCTCCACTTT.

The chain links TRBV10-3 to TRBJ2-3; no clear D. The CDR3 length is 12 residues. Trimming removed 3 bases at V and 2 bases at J, with 3 bases between. From germline, CDR1 is ENHRY and CDR2 SYGVKD. The CDR3 here is CAISETTDTQYF. CDR3 bases: TGTGCCATCAGTGAAACCACAGATACGCAGTATTTT.